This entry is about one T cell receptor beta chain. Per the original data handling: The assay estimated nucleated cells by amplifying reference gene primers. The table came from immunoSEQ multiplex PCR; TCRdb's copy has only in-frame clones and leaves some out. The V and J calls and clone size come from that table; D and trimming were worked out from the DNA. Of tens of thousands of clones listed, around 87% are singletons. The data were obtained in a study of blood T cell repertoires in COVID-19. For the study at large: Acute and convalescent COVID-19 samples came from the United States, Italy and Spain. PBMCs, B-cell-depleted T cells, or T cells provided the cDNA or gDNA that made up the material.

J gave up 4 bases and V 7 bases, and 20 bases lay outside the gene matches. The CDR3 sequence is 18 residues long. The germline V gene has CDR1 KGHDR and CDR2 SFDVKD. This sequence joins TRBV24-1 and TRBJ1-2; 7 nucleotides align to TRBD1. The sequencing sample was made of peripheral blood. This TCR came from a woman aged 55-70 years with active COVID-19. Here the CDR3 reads CATSDTKFRDSNLYGYTF. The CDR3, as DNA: TGTGCCACCAGCGATACTAAGTTCAGGGACAGTAACCTCTATGGCTACACCTTC.